This paragraph covers one T cell receptor (beta chain) sequence. The protocol was immunoSEQ multiplex PCR, while the TCRdb copy is restricted to in-frame clones and leaves out a portion. This table holds 30,000 to 40,000 clones, 90% to 95% found once. As for time point: recipient sample about 28 days before transplant, after cytoreduction. The sample comes from a study of T cell clonotyping in hematopoietic cell transplantation. Study background: Pretransplant recipient samples were taken after cytoreduction.

This TCR was sampled from a man aged 35-49 years with chronic myeloid leukemia. Some clones in this sample may be carry-over from other donors' samples. The starting material was peripheral blood mononuclear cells, obtained before stem cell transplant.

CDR3 coding DNA: TGCGCCAGCAGCAGGTTGGGGCTGAACACTGAAGCTTTCTTT. It is translated as CASSRLGLNTEAFF. The rearrangement links TRBV5-1 to TRBJ1-1; TRBD1 might be the D (5 bases). V shed 4 bases and J shed 0 bases, with 10 bases lying between them. The germline CDR1 and CDR2 sequences are SGHRS and YFSETQ. CDR3 length: 14 amino acids.